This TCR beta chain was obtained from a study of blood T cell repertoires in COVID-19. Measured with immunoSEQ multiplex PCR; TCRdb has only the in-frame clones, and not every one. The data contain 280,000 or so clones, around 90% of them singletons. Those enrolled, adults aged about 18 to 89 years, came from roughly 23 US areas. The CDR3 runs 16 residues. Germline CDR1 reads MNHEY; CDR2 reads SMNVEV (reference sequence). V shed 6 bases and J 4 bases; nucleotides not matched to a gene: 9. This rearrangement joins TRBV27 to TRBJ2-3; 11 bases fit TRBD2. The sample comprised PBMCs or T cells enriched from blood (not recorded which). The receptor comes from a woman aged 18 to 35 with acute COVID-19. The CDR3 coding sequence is TGTGCCAGCAGCAAATGGGTAGCGGGAGGGCCAGATACGCAGTATTTT. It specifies CASSKWVAGGPDTQYF.